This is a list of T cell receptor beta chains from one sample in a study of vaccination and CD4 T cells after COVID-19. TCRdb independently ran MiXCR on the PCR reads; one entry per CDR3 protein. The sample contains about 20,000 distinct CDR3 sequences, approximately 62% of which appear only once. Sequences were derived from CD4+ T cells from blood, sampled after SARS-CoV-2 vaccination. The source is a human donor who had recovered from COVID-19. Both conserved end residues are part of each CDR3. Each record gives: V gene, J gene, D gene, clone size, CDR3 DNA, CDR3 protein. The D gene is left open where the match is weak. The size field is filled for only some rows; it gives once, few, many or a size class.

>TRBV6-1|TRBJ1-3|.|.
TGTGCCAGCAGGGTCGATCCTGCTGGAAACACCATATATTTT
CASRVDPAGNTIYF
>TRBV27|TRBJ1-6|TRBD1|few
TGTGCCAGCAGCAGGACAGGGGGTAATTCACCCCTCCACTTT
CASSRTGGNSPLHF
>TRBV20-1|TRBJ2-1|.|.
TGCAGTGCTAGATTCGGGAGCTCGGACACTTACAATGAGCAGTTCTTC
CSARFGSSDTYNEQFF
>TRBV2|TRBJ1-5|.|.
TGTGCCAGCAGTGAACTCCGGATTCAGCCCCAGCATTTT
CASSELRIQPQHF
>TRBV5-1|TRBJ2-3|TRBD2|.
TGCGCCAGCAGCTGGGGGACTAGCGGAAGCACAGATACGCAGTATTTT
CASSWGTSGSTDTQYF
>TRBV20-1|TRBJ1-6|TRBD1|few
TGCAGTGCGATTGACCCGGGACAGGGGTTAGGTTCACCCCTCCACTTT
CSAIDPGQGLGSPLHF
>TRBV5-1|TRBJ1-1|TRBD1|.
TGCGCCAGCAGCTACTTTCAGGGGGGTACTGAAGCTTTCTTT
CASSYFQGGTEAFF
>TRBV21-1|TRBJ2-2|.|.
TGTGCCAGCAGCAAAGGACAGGGAAGATCCGGGGAGCTGTTTTTT
CASSKGQGRSGELFF
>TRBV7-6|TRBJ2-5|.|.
TGTGCCAGCAGCCCACGCCGGGGAGAGACCCAGTACTTC
CASSPRRGETQYF
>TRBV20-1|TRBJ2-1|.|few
TGCAGTGCCGCCAGACTAGTGTACTACAATGAGCAGTTCTTC
CSAARLVYYNEQFF
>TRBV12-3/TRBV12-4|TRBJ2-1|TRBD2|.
TGTGCCAGCAGTTACTCGTCTAGCGGAGACTACAATGAGCAGTTCTTC
CASSYSSSGDYNEQFF
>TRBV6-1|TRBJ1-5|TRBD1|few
TGTGCCACCCAGACAGGGGGCAGGGATCAGCCCCAGCATTTT
CATQTGGRDQPQHF
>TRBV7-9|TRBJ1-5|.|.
TGTGCCAGCAGCTTAGTGGGCCAACAGCCCCAGCATTTT
CASSLVGQQPQHF
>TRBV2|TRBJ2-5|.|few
TGTGCCAGCAGTGTGGGCGGATTAGAGACCCAGTACTTC
CASSVGGLETQYF
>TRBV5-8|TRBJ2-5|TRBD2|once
TGTGCCAGCAGCTCCCAGGTAGCGGGAGAAGAGACCCAGTACTTC
CASSSQVAGEETQYF
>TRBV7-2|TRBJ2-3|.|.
TGTGCCAGCAGTCTTAATCCCAGTGGGGGCACAGATACGCAGTATTTT
CASSLNPSGGTDTQYF
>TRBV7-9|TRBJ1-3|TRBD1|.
TGTACCAGCAGCACCGACAGGGCTGGAAACACCATATATTTT
CTSSTDRAGNTIYF
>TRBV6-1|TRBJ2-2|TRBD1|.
TGTGCCACCCCTGGGCAGGGGGCAACCGGGGAGCTGTTTTTT
CATPGQGATGELFF
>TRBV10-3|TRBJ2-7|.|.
TGTGCCATCAGTGGCACCGGGACGTTGAGCTCCTACGAGCAGTACTTC
CAISGTGTLSSYEQYF
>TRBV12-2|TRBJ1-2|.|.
TGTGCAAGTCGCTTGGGGACAGGGTATCCCTTCTACTATGGCTACACCTTC
CASRLGTGYPFYYGYTF
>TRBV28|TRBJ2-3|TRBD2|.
TGTGCCAGCAGTTCCGAACTAGCGGGAGGCACAGATACGCAGTATTTT
CASSSELAGGTDTQYF
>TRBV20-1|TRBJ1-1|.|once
TGCAGTGCTATGAAGAACACTGAAGCTTTCTTT
CSAMKNTEAFF
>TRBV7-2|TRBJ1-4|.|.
TGTGCCAGCAGCCCTCAGTCGGGTAATGAAAAACTGTTTTTT
CASSPQSGNEKLFF
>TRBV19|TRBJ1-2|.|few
TGTGCCAGTAAACCGGCAGTCGAACGACAGCTGAATGGCTACACCTTC
CASKPAVERQLNGYTF
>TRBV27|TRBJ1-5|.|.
TGTGCCAGCAGTTTTAAGTTAGCGGGGAATCAGCCCCAGCATTTT
CASSFKLAGNQPQHF
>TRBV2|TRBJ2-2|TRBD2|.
TGTGCCAGCAGTAAAGAGCGAGCGGGAGTTGGCGCCGGGGAGCTGTTTTTT
CASSKERAGVGAGELFF
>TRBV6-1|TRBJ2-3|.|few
TGTGCCAGCAGTGAGAACAGGGCCCACTCGATCACAGATACGCAGTATTTT
CASSENRAHSITDTQYF
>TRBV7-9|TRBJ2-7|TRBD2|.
TGTGCCAGCGGGGGGGTAGCGGGAGTCTATGAGCAGTACTTC
CASGGVAGVYEQYF
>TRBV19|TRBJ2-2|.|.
TGTGCCAGTACTTGGGGCGGTGATACCGGGGAGCTGTTTTTT
CASTWGGDTGELFF
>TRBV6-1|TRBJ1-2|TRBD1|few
TGTGCCAGCAGCAGAGGACAGGGGACAATTAACTATGGCTACACCTTC
CASSRGQGTINYGYTF
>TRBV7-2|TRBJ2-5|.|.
TGTGCCAGCAGCCCTTTGGCGGTTGTGACCCAGTACTTC
CASSPLAVVTQYF
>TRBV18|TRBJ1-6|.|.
TGTGCCAGCTCACCAGTACGGGGTTCTATCCTCCACTTT
CASSPVRGSILHF
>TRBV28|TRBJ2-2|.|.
TGTGCCAGCTGGGAGCGGGACACCGGGGAGCTGTTTTTT
CASWERDTGELFF
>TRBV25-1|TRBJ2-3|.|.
TGTGCCAGCAGTGAGGGGTGGGCCAGTACGCAGTATTTT
CASSEGWASTQYF
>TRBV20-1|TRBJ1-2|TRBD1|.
TGCAGTGCCCCGACCGATACCCAAGGGACAGGGGATGGCTACACCTTC
CSAPTDTQGTGDGYTF
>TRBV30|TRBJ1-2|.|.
TGTGCCAAGGGGCAGCTCTCTGGCTACACCTTC
CAKGQLSGYTF
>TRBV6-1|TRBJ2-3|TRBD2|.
TGTGCCAGCAAAAAAAGACTAGCGGGAGCGACAGATACGCAGTATTTT
CASKKRLAGATDTQYF
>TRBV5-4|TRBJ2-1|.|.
TGTGCCAGCAGACCGACAACAGTAAGCAATGAGCAGTTCTTC
CASRPTTVSNEQFF
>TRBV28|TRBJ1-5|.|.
TGTGCCAGCCTTACGAGGGGATCCCAGCCCCAGCATTTT
CASLTRGSQPQHF
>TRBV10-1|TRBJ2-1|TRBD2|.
TGCGCCAGCAGCTTCCCGACTAGCGGGAGTATCTATGAGCAGTTCTTC
CASSFPTSGSIYEQFF